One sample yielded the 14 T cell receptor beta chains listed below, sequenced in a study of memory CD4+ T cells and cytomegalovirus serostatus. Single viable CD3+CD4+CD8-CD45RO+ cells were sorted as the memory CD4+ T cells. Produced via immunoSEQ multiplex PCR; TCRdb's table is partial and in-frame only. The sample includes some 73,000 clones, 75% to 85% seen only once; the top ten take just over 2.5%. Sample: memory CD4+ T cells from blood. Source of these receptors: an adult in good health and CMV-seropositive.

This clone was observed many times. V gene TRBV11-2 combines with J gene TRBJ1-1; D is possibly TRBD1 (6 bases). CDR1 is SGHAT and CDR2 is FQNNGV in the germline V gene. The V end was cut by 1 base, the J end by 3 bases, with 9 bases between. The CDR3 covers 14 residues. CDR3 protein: CASSLAGADTEAFF. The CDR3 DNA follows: TGTGCCAGCAGCTTAGCAGGGGCAGACACTGAAGCTTTCTTT.

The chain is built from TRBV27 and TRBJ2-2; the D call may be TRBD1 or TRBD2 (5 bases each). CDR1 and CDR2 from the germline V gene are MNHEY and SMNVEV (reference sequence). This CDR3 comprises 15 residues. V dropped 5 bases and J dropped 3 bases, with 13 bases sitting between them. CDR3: CASSPYGTDTGELFF. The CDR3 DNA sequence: TGTGCCAGCAGTCCATACGGGACGGACACCGGGGAGCTGTTTTTT.

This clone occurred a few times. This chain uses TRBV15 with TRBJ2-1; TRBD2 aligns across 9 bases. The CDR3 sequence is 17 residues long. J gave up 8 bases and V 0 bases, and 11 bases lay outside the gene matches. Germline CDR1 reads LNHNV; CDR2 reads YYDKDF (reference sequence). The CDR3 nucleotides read TGTGCCACCAGCAGAGATAAGCTTAAGGGGACTAGCTATGAGCAGTTCTTC. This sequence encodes CATSRDKLKGTSYEQFF.

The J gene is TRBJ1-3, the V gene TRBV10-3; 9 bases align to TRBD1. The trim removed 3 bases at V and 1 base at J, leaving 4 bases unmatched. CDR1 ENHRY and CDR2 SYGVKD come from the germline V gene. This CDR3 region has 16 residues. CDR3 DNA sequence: TGTGCCATCAGTGAAGGGACAGGGTCTTCTGGAAACACCATATATTTT. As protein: CAISEGTGSSGNTIYF.

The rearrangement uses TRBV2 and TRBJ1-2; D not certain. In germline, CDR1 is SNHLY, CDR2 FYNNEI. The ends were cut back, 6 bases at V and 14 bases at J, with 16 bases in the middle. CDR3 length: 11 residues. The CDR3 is CASSVRETGTF. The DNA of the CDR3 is TGTGCCAGCAGCGTGAGGGAAACGGGGACCTTC.

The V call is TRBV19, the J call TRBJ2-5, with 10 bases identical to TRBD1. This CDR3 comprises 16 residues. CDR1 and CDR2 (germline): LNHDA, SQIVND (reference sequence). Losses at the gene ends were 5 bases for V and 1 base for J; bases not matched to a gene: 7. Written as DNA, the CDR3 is TGTGCCAGTAGTCTCCGACAGGGGGCGGGCCAAGAGACCCAGTACTTC. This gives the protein CASSLRQGAGQETQYF.

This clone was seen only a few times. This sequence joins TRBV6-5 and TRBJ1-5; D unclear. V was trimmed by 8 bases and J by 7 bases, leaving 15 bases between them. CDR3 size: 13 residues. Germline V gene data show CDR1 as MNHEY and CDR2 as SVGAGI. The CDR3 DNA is TGTGCCAGCCGTAGGCGAAACGGCCAGCCCCAGCATTTT. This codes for CASRRRNGQPQHF.

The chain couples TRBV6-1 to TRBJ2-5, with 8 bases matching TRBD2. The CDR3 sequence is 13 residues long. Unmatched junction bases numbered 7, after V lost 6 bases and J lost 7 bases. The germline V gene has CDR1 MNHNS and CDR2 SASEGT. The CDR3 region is CASSMDGGGTQYF. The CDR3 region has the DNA TGTGCCAGCAGCATGGACGGGGGGGGGACCCAGTACTTC.

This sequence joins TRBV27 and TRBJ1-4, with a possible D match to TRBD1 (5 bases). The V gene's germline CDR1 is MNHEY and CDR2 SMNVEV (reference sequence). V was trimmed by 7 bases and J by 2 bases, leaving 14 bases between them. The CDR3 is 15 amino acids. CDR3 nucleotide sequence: TGTGCCAGCACCCCGCGGCGGGGGACTAATGAAAAACTGTTTTTT. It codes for CASTPRRGTNEKLFF.

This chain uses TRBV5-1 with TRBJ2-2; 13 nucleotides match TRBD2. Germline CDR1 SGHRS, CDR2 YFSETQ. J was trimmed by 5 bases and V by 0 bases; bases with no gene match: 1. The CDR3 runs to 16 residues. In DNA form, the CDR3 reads TGCGCCAGCAGCTTGGCGACTAGCGGGAGGACCGGGGAGCTGTTTTTT. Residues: CASSLATSGRTGELFF.

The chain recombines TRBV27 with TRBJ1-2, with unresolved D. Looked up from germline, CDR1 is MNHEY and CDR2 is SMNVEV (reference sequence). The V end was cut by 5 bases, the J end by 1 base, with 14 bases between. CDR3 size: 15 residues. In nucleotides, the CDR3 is TGTGCCAGCAGTAAGGAAAGCGACCGTAACTATGGCTACACCTTC. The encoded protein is CASSKESDRNYGYTF.

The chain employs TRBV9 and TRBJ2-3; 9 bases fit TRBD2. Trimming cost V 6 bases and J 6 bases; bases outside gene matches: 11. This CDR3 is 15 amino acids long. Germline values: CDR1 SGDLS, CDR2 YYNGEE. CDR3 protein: CASNPSGVRSDTQYF. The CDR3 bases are TGTGCCAGCAACCCTAGCGGGGTTAGGTCGGATACGCAGTATTTT.

Here the CDR3 DNA reads TGTGCCTGGGATCCCGGGACAGGGGGAAGATCGAACTATGGCTACACCTTC. This translates into CAWDPGTGGRSNYGYTF. J is TRBJ1-2 and V is TRBV30; 11 bases align to TRBD1. Germline CDR1 GTSNPN, CDR2 SVGIG (reference sequence). V dropped 5 bases and J dropped 2; count of bases not matched to a gene: 13. The CDR3 totals 17 residues. The full variable domain, with the rest looked up from reference TRBV30 and TRBJ1-2, is SQTIHQWPATLVQPVGSPLSLECTVEGTSNPNLYWYRQAAGRGLQLLFYSVGIGQISSEVPQNLSASRPQDRQFILSSKKLLLSDSGFYLCAWDPGTGGRSNYGYTFGSGTRLTVV.

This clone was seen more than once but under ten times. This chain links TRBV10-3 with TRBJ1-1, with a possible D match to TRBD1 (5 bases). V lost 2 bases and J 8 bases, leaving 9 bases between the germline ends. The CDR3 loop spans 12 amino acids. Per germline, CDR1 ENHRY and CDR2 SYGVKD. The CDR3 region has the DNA TGTGCCATCAGTGAGAGAACAGGAGAAGCTTTCTTT. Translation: CAISERTGEAFF.